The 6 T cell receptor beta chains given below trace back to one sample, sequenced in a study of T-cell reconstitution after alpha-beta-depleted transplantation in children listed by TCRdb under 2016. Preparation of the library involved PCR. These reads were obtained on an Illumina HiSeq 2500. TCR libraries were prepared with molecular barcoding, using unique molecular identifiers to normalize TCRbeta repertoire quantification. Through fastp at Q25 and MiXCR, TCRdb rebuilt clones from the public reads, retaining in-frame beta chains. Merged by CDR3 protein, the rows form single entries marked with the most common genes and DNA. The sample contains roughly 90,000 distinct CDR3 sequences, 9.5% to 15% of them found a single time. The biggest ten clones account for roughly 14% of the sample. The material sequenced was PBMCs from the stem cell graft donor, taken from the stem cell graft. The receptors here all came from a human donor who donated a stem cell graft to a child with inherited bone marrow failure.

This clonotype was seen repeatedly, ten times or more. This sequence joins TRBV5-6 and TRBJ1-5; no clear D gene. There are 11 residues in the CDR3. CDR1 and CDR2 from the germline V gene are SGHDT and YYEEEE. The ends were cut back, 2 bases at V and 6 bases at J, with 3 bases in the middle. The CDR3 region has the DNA TGTGCCAGCAGCTTCGGTCAGCCCCAGCATTTT. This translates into CASSFGQPQHF.

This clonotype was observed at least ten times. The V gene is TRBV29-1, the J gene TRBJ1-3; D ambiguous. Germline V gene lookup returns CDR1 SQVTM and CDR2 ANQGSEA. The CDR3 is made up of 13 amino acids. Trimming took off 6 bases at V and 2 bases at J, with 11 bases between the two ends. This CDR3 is CSVGWEAGNTIYF. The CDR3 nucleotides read TGCAGCGTGGGCTGGGAAGCTGGAAACACCATATATTTT.

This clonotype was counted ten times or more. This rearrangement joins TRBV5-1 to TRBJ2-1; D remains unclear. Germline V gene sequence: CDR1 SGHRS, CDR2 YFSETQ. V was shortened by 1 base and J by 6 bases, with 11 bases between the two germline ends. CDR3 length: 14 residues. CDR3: CASSLIGSTNEQFF. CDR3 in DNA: TGCGCCAGCAGCTTGATCGGCAGTACCAATGAGCAGTTCTTC.

In DNA, the CDR3 is TGTGCCAGCAGCTTATTGAGGGACTCTAATACGCAGTATTTT. Translated: CASSLLRDSNTQYF. The chain combines TRBV11-3 with TRBJ2-3, with D possibly TRBD2 on 6 matching bases. Trimming took 2 bases from V and 7 from J, leaving 13 bases between them. The CDR3 spans 14 residues. Looked up from germline, CDR1 is SGHNT and CDR2 is YENEEA.

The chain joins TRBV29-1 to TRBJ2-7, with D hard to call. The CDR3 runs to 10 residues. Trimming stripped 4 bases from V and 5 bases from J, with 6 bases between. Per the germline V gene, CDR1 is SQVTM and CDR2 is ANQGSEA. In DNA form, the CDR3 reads TGCAGCGTTGCGTTGGACGAGCAGTACTTC. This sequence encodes CSVALDEQYF.

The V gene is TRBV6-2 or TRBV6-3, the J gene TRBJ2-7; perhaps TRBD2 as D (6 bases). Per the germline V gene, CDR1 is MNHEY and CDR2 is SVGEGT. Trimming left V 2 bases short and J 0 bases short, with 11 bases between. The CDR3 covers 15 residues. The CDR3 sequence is CASSYGTDSSYEQYF. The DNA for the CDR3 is TGTGCCAGCAGTTACGGGACTGACAGCTCCTACGAGCAGTACTTC.